This T cell receptor beta chain originates from a study of metastatic and nonmetastatic thyroid tumors. Study-level background: Repertoires of blood and of tissue (tumor or nodule) from malignant and benign thyroid patients were compared.

In the original workflow: Clinicopathological groups supplied CDR3 differences that were used to build a distant-metastasis classifier for papillary thyroid cancer. TCRdb re-analyzed the PCR reads using MiXCR. The V and J calls here are based on TCRdb, not the publication. The repertoire includes about 40,000 clones, around 16% of them detected once, and around 4% sits in the top ten. Study conclusions and caveats: As reported, TCR beta diversity in blood and tumor was significantly higher in malignant thyroid tumors than in benign nodules.

The CDR3 contains 14 residues. Germline CDR1 and CDR2: MNHNY and SVGAGI (reference sequence). Notes on this clone: Its antigen is currently unknown. The junction departs from the called germline gene at one end, perhaps through a read error.

No patient had received any treatment before thyroid surgery. The sequence was collected from a female donor with papillary thyroid cancer or a benign thyroid nodule (not recorded which). Some clones in this sample may be carry-over from other donors' samples. Sequencing was done on a sample of blood. The chain links TRBV6-6 to TRBJ1-4, with TRBD1 matching over 7 bases. The CDR3 spells CASSNGTDNEKMFF. For the CDR3, the DNA is TGTGCCAGCAGTAACGGGACAGATAATGAAAAAATGTTTTTT.